Listed here are 11 T cell receptor beta chains from one sample, sequenced in a study of radiotherapy plus CTLA-4 blockade in lung cancer. The repertoire was sequenced with immunoSEQ multiplex PCR; TCRdb's copy has only in-frame clones and lacks some. Of 45,000 or so clones detected, approximately 73% appear once; the ten largest clones hold around 3.4%. The sequencing here drew on peripheral blood, taken from a patient treated with radiotherapy plus ipilimumab. Receptors originate from a human donor with non-small cell lung cancer who had a complete response to radiotherapy plus ipilimumab.

This chain links TRBV25-1 with TRBJ1-4; no firm D call. The CDR3 length is 13 residues. Germline CDR1 is MGHDK and CDR2 is SYGVNS. V dropped 6 bases and J dropped 5 bases, with 10 bases sitting between them. CDR3 nucleotides: TGTGCCAGCAGCCCCCTCTACAATGAAAAACTGTTTTTT. Translated, it gives CASSPLYNEKLFF.

The J gene is TRBJ2-3, the V gene TRBV19, with D possibly matching TRBD1 (5 bases). Germline assignment: CDR1 LNHDA and CDR2 SQIVND (reference sequence). The CDR3 runs 16 residues. The V gene lost 5 bases and the J gene lost 0 bases, with 15 bases spanning the gap. The CDR3 protein is CASSLYRSTSTDTQYF. The DNA of the CDR3 is TGTGCCAGTAGTCTATACAGGAGCACTAGCACAGATACGCAGTATTTT.

The chain is built from TRBV27 and TRBJ2-5; weak D call: TRBD2 (5 bases). Matching the DNA end better, TRBJ2-7 makes the J call doubtful. Germline CDR1 and CDR2: MNHEY and SMNVEV (reference sequence). CDR3 length equals 14 residues. CDR3 DNA sequence: TGTGCCAGCAGTCCCGGGATCAAACCCAACGAGCAGTACTTC. This sequence encodes CASSPGIKPNEQYF.

This rearrangement joins TRBV4-2 to TRBJ2-7; 9 bases align to TRBD2. Trimming at V came to 0 bases and at J to 0 bases, leaving 9 bases not matched to a gene. CDR1 LGHNA and CDR2 YNFKEQ come from the germline V gene. This CDR3 comprises 18 residues. CDR3 residues: CASSQDVTSGTSSYEQYF. The DNA of the CDR3 is TGTGCCAGCAGCCAAGATGTGACTAGCGGCACGAGCTCCTACGAGCAGTACTTC.

The rearrangement joins TRBV5-1 to TRBJ2-3; 11 bases line up with TRBD2. The CDR3 consists of 14 residues. V lost 6 bases to trimming and J lost 1 base; unmatched junction nucleotides: 1. Germline V gene sequence: CDR1 SGHRS, CDR2 YFSETQ. CDR3 residues: CASKTSGGTDTQYF. In DNA form, the CDR3 reads TGCGCCAGCAAGACTAGCGGGGGCACAGATACGCAGTATTTT.

This clone appeared once. V is TRBV29-1 and J is TRBJ2-5, with D unresolved. In germline, CDR1 is SQVTM, CDR2 ANQGSEA. This CDR3 region has 15 residues. The ends were cut back, 7 bases at V and 9 bases at J, with 27 bases in the middle. This chain's CDR3 is CSASQLAGSQVAQYF. The DNA of the CDR3 is TGCAGCGCCTCCCAGCTGGCCGGCTCCCAGGTGGCCCAGTACTTC.

The chain uses TRBV5-1 and TRBJ2-2; tentatively, D is TRBD1 (6 bases). This CDR3 spans 18 amino acids. V gave up 4 bases and J gave up 6 bases, with 25 bases separating them. Per germline, CDR1 SGHRS and CDR2 YFSETQ. DNA of the CDR3: TGCGCCAGCAGCCCAAACTCATGGGGGCCCGTTACCGCCGGGGAGCTGTTTTTT. The encoded protein is CASSPNSWGPVTAGELFF.

This sequence joins TRBV7-3 and TRBJ2-1; possibly TRBD2 for D (5 bases). Germline lookup yields CDR1 SGHTA and CDR2 FQGTGA. V was cut by 2 bases and J by 5 bases, with 7 bases left in between. The CDR3 has 13 residues. CDR3 loop: CASSLRGNNEQFF. The CDR3 DNA sequence: TGTGCCAGCAGCTTACGAGGGAACAATGAGCAGTTCTTC.

This chain uses TRBV6-1 with TRBJ2-7; TRBD1 matches 8 bases. This CDR3 is 14 amino acids long. The germline V gene encodes CDR1 MNHNS and CDR2 SASEGT. The V gene end was trimmed by 10 bases and the J gene end by 4 bases; junction bases not matched to a gene: 12. CDR3 sequence reads: CATLDRAISYEQYF. Written as DNA, the CDR3 is TGTGCCACCTTGGACAGGGCCATATCTTACGAGCAGTACTTC.

The rearrangement links TRBV10-2 to TRBJ1-5; TRBD1 matches at 7 bases. The CDR3 is made up of 14 amino acids. The germline gives CDR1 WSHSY, CDR2 SAAADI. J gave up 6 bases and V 10 bases, and 12 bases lay outside the gene matches. CDR3: CATSGQAMIQPQHF. The CDR3, as DNA: TGCGCCACCTCCGGACAGGCGATGATTCAGCCCCAGCATTTT.

V gene TRBV19 combines with J gene TRBJ1-5, with 8 bases that match TRBD1. Germline V gene lookup returns CDR1 LNHDA and CDR2 SQIVND (reference sequence). The CDR3 extends over 15 amino acids. The V gene end was trimmed by 5 bases and the J gene end by 4 bases; junction bases not matched to a gene: 7. Here the CDR3 DNA reads TGTGCCAGTAGTTCTTACAGGGGGAGGAATCAGCCCCAGCATTTT. It encodes CASSSYRGRNQPQHF.